Listed below are T cell receptor beta chains from one sample, sequenced in a study of shared clonotypes between healthy human individuals. Produced via immunoSEQ multiplex PCR; TCRdb's table is partial and in-frame only. The table includes about 590,000 clones, roughly 96% detected once. What was sequenced was naive CD8+ T cells sorted from blood. These receptors came from a woman in her thirties in good health. Both conserved end residues are part of each CDR3. The D gene is left open where the match is weak. A row's size may be missing; if present it is once, few, many or a size class.

d_call	j_call	v_call	cdr3_length	clone_size	cdr3_nt	cdr3_aa
TRBD1	TRBJ2-2	TRBV28	15	-	TGTGCCAGCAGTTTACTCAGGGGGCACACCGGGGAGCTGTTTTTT	CASSLLRGHTGELFF
-	TRBJ2-2	TRBV27	12	-	TGTGCCAGCAGTTCCTACACCGGGGAGCTGTTTTTT	CASSSYTGELFF
-	TRBJ2-7	TRBV27	12	-	TGTGCCAGCAGCCCCAACCCCCTCGAGCAGTACTTC	CASSPNPLEQYF
-	TRBJ2-1	TRBV29-1	12	once	TGCAGCGGGAGAGGGGCCGCCAATGAGCAGTTCTTC	CSGRGAANEQFF
-	TRBJ2-2	TRBV5-1	14	-	TGCGCCAGCAGCTTGACAGACGCCCCCGGGGAGCTGTTTTTT	CASSLTDAPGELFF
TRBD1	TRBJ1-4	TRBV6-5	14	-	TGTGCCAGCAGTGAAGAGGGGACAGGCGGAAAACTGTTTTTT	CASSEEGTGGKLFF
TRBD1	TRBJ2-3	TRBV18	17	once	TGTGCCAGCTCTCCGGGACAGGGTATCACTAGCACAGATACGCAGTATTTT	CASSPGQGITSTDTQYF
TRBD1	TRBJ2-1	TRBV27	16	-	TGTGCCAGCAGTTTATCGCTCGGGACAGCCTACAATGAGCAGTTCTTC	CASSLSLGTAYNEQFF
-	TRBJ2-3	TRBV5-4	11	-	TGTGCCAGCAGCTCGTTGGATACGCAGTATTTT	CASSSLDTQYF
-	TRBJ2-7	TRBV9	15	-	TGTGCCAGCAGCGTAGCCTACGGGGGAGCCTACGAGCAGTACTTC	CASSVAYGGAYEQYF
-	TRBJ2-2	TRBV4-1	16	-	TGCGCCAGCAGCCAAGTTCCGGGGACGAACACCGGGGAGCTGTTTTTT	CASSQVPGTNTGELFF
-	TRBJ2-1	TRBV27	12	few	TGTGCCAGCAGCCGGTCCTACAATGAGCAGTTCTTC	CASSRSYNEQFF
-	TRBJ2-2	TRBV29-1	12	-	TGCAGCGTTATCCCTAGCACCGGGGAGCTGTTTTTT	CSVIPSTGELFF
-	TRBJ2-1	TRBV29-1	13	-	TGCAGCGTTTCGGCAGGGGATTACAATGAGCAGTTCTTC	CSVSAGDYNEQFF
TRBD2	TRBJ2-1	TRBV5-6	13	-	TGTGCCAGCGGGACTAGCGGGAGTAATGAGCAGTTCTTC	CASGTSGSNEQFF
-	TRBJ2-7	TRBV6-5	13	-	TGTGCCAGCAGTTACTCGGCTTCCTACGAGCAGTACTTC	CASSYSASYEQYF
-	TRBJ2-1	TRBV6-5	15	-	TGTGCCAGCAAGCCGGCGTACGCCACCTACAATGAGCAGTTCTTC	CASKPAYATYNEQFF
TRBD1	TRBJ2-7	TRBV11-2	14	-	TGTGCCAGCAGCGGACAGGCTGACCTCTACGAGCAGTACTTC	CASSGQADLYEQYF
-	TRBJ2-3	TRBV18	13	-	TGTGCCAGCTCACCAGGGACCGAGTATACGCAGTATTTT	CASSPGTEYTQYF
TRBD1	TRBJ2-5	TRBV19	13	-	TGTGCCAGTAGTCGGGACAGTGAAGAGACCCAGTACTTC	CASSRDSEETQYF
TRBD1	TRBJ2-2	TRBV6-5	15	-	TGTGCCAGCAGTTACTCTACAGGGGTGCCCGGGGAGCTGTTTTTT	CASSYSTGVPGELFF
-	TRBJ1-2	TRBV28	16	-	TGTGCCAGCAGACCCAGACCGGGACGGACGACCTATGGCTACACCTTC	CASRPRPGRTTYGYTF
-	TRBJ2-7	TRBV5-6	12	-	TGTGCCAGCAGCGGCGGGGCCTACGAGCAGTACTTC	CASSGGAYEQYF
-	TRBJ2-1	TRBV9	16	once	TGTGCCAGCAGCGTAGATCCGGATGACTCCTACAATGAGCAGTTCTTC	CASSVDPDDSYNEQFF
-	TRBJ1-1	TRBV11-2	13	-	TGTGCCAGCAGCTTAGAGGCCAGGGACGACGCTTTCTTT	CASSLEARDDAFF
TRBD1	TRBJ2-7	TRBV13	16	-	TGTGCCAGCAGCTTACGGGTGACAGGGCTCTCCTACGAGCAGTACTTC	CASSLRVTGLSYEQYF
-	TRBJ2-2	TRBV19	17	-	TGTGCCAGTAGTATAGATCGGGAAATCGCGAACACCGGGGAGCTGTTTTTT	CASSIDREIANTGELFF
-	TRBJ2-1	TRBV7-9	12	few	TGTGCCAGCAGCTTAGTGCTCAATGAGCAGTTCTTC	CASSLVLNEQFF
-	TRBJ2-7	TRBV30	13	-	TGTGCCTGGAGTGTATCGGGCAGGGACGAGCAGTACTTC	CAWSVSGRDEQYF
-	TRBJ1-4	TRBV7-8	12	once	TGTGCCAGCAGTTCGGGGAGGGAAAAACTGTTTTTT	CASSSGREKLFF
TRBD2	TRBJ2-7	TRBV5-4	17	-	TGTGCCAGCAGCCCCGGACTAGCGGGAGGTATGGCCTACGAGCAGTACTTC	CASSPGLAGGMAYEQYF
-	TRBJ2-7	TRBV7-9	12	-	TGTGCCAGCAGCTTTAAGGTCTACGAGCAGTACTTC	CASSFKVYEQYF
-	TRBJ1-1	TRBV27	14	-	TGTGCCAGCAGTATCGCGGGGGGTCACACTGAAGCTTTCTTT	CASSIAGGHTEAFF
TRBD1	TRBJ2-1	TRBV29-1	14	-	TGCAGCGTTGCCGGGACAGGGGGCATGGATGAGCAGTTCTTC	CSVAGTGGMDEQFF
-	TRBJ1-2	TRBV29-1	14	-	TGCAGCGTTGTAGGCAGGGAGGGTAACTATGGCTACACCTTC	CSVVGREGNYGYTF
TRBD2	TRBJ2-1	TRBV7-9	14	-	TGTGCCAGCAGTGTTACTAGCGTTTACAATGAGCAGTTCTTC	CASSVTSVYNEQFF
TRBD1	TRBJ2-7	TRBV7-2	15	once	TGTGCCAGCAGCCACGGACAGGGACGACCATACGAGCAGTACTTC	CASSHGQGRPYEQYF
-	TRBJ1-5	TRBV2	17	-	TGTGCCAGCAGGGGTACCCTCGACAGTTATAGCAATCAGCCCCAGCATTTT	CASRGTLDSYSNQPQHF
-	TRBJ2-7	TRBV20-1	11	-	TGCAGTGCTAGAGAGTCTTACGAGCAGTACTTC	CSARESYEQYF
-	TRBJ1-5	TRBV13	14	-	TGTGCCAGCAGCTGCAGGTTACGCAATCAGCCCCAGCATTTT	CASSCRLRNQPQHF
-	TRBJ2-1	TRBV2	16	-	TGTGCCAGCAATGATAGGGTGGGGGTATTTCGGAATGAGCAGTTCTTC	CASNDRVGVFRNEQFF
TRBD1	TRBJ1-4	TRBV4-1	15	-	TGCGCCAGCAGCCAAGGGGCCGGGACAGTTGGAGAACTGTTTTTT	CASSQGAGTVGELFF
-	TRBJ2-2	TRBV19	15	-	TGTGCCAGTAGTATCTCGGGCCTCGGGACCGGGGAGCTGTTTTTT	CASSISGLGTGELFF
TRBD1	TRBJ2-2	TRBV9	18	-	TGTGCCAGCAGCGCCCAACCAGGACAGGGATTGAACACCGGGGAGCTGTTTTTT	CASSAQPGQGLNTGELFF
-	TRBJ2-7	TRBV7-9	15	-	TGTGCCAGCAATAGAGGTGGGCGGGCGTCCTACGAGCAGTACTTC	CASNRGGRASYEQYF
-	TRBJ2-1	TRBV12-2	16	once	TGTGCAAGTCGCTCCGGAAGGTGGGCCGGGGGGGATGAGCAGTTCTTC	CASRSGRWAGGDEQFF
-	TRBJ2-7	TRBV9	14	-	TGTGCCAGCAGCGTAGGGGCGGTGAGCTACGAGCAGTACTTC	CASSVGAVSYEQYF
-	TRBJ1-5	TRBV28	12	-	TGTGCCAGCAGTCCCCTTAATCAGCCCCAGCATTTT	CASSPLNQPQHF
-	TRBJ2-1	TRBV7-9	15	-	TGTGCCAGCAGCCCAAAAAGGTCGACGGTCGGTGAGCAGTTCTTC	CASSPKRSTVGEQFF
-	TRBJ2-7	TRBV7-7	15	-	TGTGCCAGCAGCTTAGAACCCGGGTCCCCCCTCGAGCAGTACTTC	CASSLEPGSPLEQYF
TRBD2	TRBJ2-1	TRBV9	14	-	TGTGCCAGCAGCTCGAACAGCGGGAGGAATGAGCAGTTCTTC	CASSSNSGRNEQFF
TRBD1	TRBJ1-1	TRBV5-1	14	-	TGCGCCAGCAGCATCGGGACAGGGGACACTGAAGCTTTCTTT	CASSIGTGDTEAFF
TRBD1	TRBJ1-6	TRBV7-9	16	-	TGTGCCAGCAGCTTATCACTGGGAGGGGGCCTCTCACCCCTCCACTTT	CASSLSLGGGLSPLHF